This T cell receptor beta chain was sequenced during a study of blood T cell repertoires in COVID-19. Profiling relied on immunoSEQ multiplex PCR, and the TCRdb table lists in-frame clones only, not all of them. Seen here are about 140,000 clones, about four fifths observed once, and the top ten hold approximately 9.5%. CDR3 length: 14 amino acids. Germline V gives CDR1 SGHVS, CDR2 FQNEAQ. V gave up 5 bases and J gave up 8 bases; unmatched junction bases: 8. The TCR sequence derives from a woman over 75 in a cohort sampled during active or convalescent COVID-19. The chain links TRBV7-8 to TRBJ2-1; TRBD1 matches 8 bases. The specimen sequenced was peripheral blood. The CDR3 coding sequence is TGTGCCAGCAGCCCCCGGACAGGGCGAGATGAGCAGTTCTTC. As protein: CASSPRTGRDEQFF. The full variable domain, completed using reference TRBV7-8 and TRBJ2-1, is GAGVSQSPRYKVAKRGQDVALRCDPISGHVSLFWYQQALGQGPEFLTYFQNEAQLDKSGLPSDRFFAERPEGSVSTLKIQRTQQEDSAVYLCASSPRTGRDEQFFGPGTRLTVL.